This TCR beta chain was recovered during a study of shared clonotypes between healthy human individuals. Background on the study: Those who served as donors were a couple of women and a few men between the ages of 18 and 49. Study-level points and caveats: Only blood samples were collected, and tissue repertoires likely differ.

Germline assignment: CDR1 SGHAT and CDR2 FQNNGV. Trimming pared 2 bases from V and 12 bases from J, leaving 8 bases between. This CDR3 contains 11 residues. This clone was seen only once. Its target is not known. TCRdb's copy holds only in-frame clones and misses some; the assay was immunoSEQ multiplex PCR. The repertoire holds under 600,000 clones, more than 95% seen once, with around 0.3% in the top ten. The naive CD8 population came from CD45RO-negative cells selected for CCR7, without terminally differentiated effector memory CD45RA+ cells. The chain joins TRBV11-2 to TRBJ2-1, with no clear D. The sample consisted of naive CD8+ T cells sorted from blood. This sequence originates from a man younger than 45 in good health. DNA of the CDR3: TGTGCCAGCAGCTTATTCGGGCCGCAGTTCTTC. Translation: CASSLFGPQFF.